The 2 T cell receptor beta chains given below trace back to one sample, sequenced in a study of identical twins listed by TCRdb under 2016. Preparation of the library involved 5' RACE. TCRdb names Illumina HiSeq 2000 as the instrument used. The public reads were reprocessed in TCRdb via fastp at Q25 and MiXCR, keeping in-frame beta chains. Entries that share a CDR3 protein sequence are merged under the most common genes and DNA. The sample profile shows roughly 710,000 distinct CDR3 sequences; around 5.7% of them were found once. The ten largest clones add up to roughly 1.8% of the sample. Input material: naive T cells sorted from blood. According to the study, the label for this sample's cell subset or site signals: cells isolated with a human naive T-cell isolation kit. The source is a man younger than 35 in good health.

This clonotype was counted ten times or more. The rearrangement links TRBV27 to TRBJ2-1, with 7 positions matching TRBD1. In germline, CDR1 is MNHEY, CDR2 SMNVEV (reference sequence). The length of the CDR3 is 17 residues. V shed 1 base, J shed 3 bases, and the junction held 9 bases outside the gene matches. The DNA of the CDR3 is TGTGCCAGCAGTTTATTTCCTGACAGGGACCACTACAATGAGCAGTTCTTC. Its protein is CASSLFPDRDHYNEQFF.

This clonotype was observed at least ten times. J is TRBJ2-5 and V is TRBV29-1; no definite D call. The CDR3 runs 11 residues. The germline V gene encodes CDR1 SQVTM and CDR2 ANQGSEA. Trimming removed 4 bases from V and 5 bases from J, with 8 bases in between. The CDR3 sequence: CSVVLGETQYF. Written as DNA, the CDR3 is TGCAGCGTTGTGCTGGGGGAGACCCAGTACTTC.